This T cell receptor (beta chain) was identified during a study of cytomegalovirus exposure and HLA in healthy donors. Vbeta (60) and Jbeta (13) primers were used in the PCR. Measured with immunoSEQ multiplex PCR; TCRdb has only the in-frame clones, and not every one. In total, the table holds just under 90,000 clones. This receptor was obtained from a girl aged 10-17 years in good health and CMV-seropositive. The sample consisted of PBMCs.

The CDR3 bases are TGCGCCAGCAGCTCCGGTAACGATCGATCACCCCTCCACTTT. It encodes CASSSGNDRSPLHF. The rearrangement links TRBV5-1 to TRBJ1-6; D gene uncertain. Germline V gene data show CDR1 as SGHRS and CDR2 as YFSETQ. This CDR3 has 14 amino acids. The V end lost 3 bases, the J end lost 10 bases, and 14 bases lay between the germline ends.